The clone carrying this TCR beta chain was seen a handful of times. This entry is derived from a study of response to subunit inactivated influenza vaccine. CDR3 length: 14 residues. From germline, CDR1 is SNHLY and CDR2 FYNNEI. Trimming removed 8 bases from V and 9 bases from J, with 17 bases in between. TCRdb called the RT-PCR reads again in MiXCR, with one record for every CDR3 protein. The sample has 650,000 or so distinct CDR3 sequences, less than 15% seen once. This TCR was recovered from a man in his fifties who received an inactivated influenza vaccine. The sample consisted of PBMCs from blood, taken less than 15 days before vaccination. The rearrangement joins TRBV2 to TRBJ1-6, with D tentatively TRBD1 (5 bases). The CDR3 coding sequence is TGTGCCAGCTACCGGGACTTCCGCGGTTCACCCCTCCACTTT. This translates into CASYRDFRGSPLHF.